This T cell receptor beta chain is drawn from a study of T cells expressing NK-cell markers. Study overall: Sorted CD3+CD56+NKG2C+, CD3+CD56+NKG2C- and CD3+CD56-NKG2C+ T-cell subsets were beta-chain profiled. Sequenced donors, eight in total, included seven who were HCMV-seropositive and one who was seronegative.

A note on this clonotype: Its matching antigen is unknown.

This CDR3 comprises 16 residues. CDR1 and CDR2 (germline): SGHVS, FQNEAQ. Findings and caveats of the study: These same clonotypes (in a handful of donors) also led the CD3+CD56-NKG2C+ fraction.

Reanalyzing the 5' RACE reads, TCRdb keeps one entry per CDR3 protein, without DNA. With about 150,000 distinct CDR3 sequences in the sample, the ten largest clones hold 30% to 45%. The chain joins TRBV7-8 to TRBJ1-2; TCRdb's D gene call, TRBD1, goes unchecked for lack of DNA. The sequence was obtained from a woman aged 45-65 years in good health. Material for sequencing was blood T cells: a sorted CD56 or NKG2C T cell subset, CD4+ or CD8+ T cells, or bulk PBMC T cells (not recorded which). CDR3 sequence: CASSLEPGQGSYGYTF. The full variable domain, rest sourced from reference TRBV7-8 and TRBJ1-2, is GAGVSQSPRYKVAKRGQDVALRCDPISGHVSLFWYQQALGQGPEFLTYFQNEAQLDKSGLPSDRFFAERPEGSVSTLKIQRTQQEDSAVYLCASSLEPGQGSYGYTFGSGTRLTVV.